These T cell receptor beta chains were read from a single sample in a study of blood T cell repertoires in COVID-19. The protocol was immunoSEQ multiplex PCR, while the TCRdb copy is restricted to in-frame clones and leaves out a portion. The sample has approximately 210,000 clones; about 83% are singletons. The sample comprised peripheral blood. These TCRs come from a woman aged 70 to 79 with active or convalescent COVID-19. Each CDR3 is given with its conserved first and last residue. D genes are given only for firm matches. Where a row states a size, it is once, few, many or the class of an expanded clone; other rows omit it.

v_gene,abundance,j_gene,d_gene,CDR3aa,CDR3nt
TRBV6-6,.,TRBJ2-5,.,CASSYSIPRPQETQYF,TGTGCCAGCAGTTACTCGATACCTAGACCCCAAGAGACCCAGTACTTC
TRBV28,.,TRBJ1-5,.,CASSLSSGRPFQPQHF,TGTGCCAGCAGTTTAAGTTCAGGGCGGCCCTTTCAGCCCCAGCATTTT
TRBV5-1,.,TRBJ2-5,TRBD1,CASSFRGQQETQYF,TGCGCCAGCAGCTTTAGGGGACAGCAAGAGACCCAGTACTTC
TRBV6-5,.,TRBJ1-6,TRBD1,CASSPQDRGRSPLHF,TGTGCCAGCAGTCCACAGGACAGGGGACGTTCACCCCTCCACTTT
TRBV5-6,.,TRBJ2-1,TRBD2,CASSLTGLAGGYNEQFF,TGTGCCAGCAGCTTGACTGGCCTAGCGGGAGGCTACAATGAGCAGTTCTTC
TRBV18,.,TRBJ1-3,TRBD1,CASSPFNRGSSSGNTIYF,TGTGCCAGCTCACCATTCAACAGGGGGTCGAGCTCTGGAAACACCATATATTTT
TRBV28,.,TRBJ2-1,TRBD2,CASSPPAGTSRPVNEQFF,TGTGCCAGCAGTCCACCAGCCGGGACTAGCAGACCAGTCAATGAGCAGTTCTTC
TRBV6-6,.,TRBJ2-7,.,CASSYGGKSYEQYF,TGTGCCAGCAGTTATGGCGGGAAATCCTACGAGCAGTACTTC
TRBV10-1,few,TRBJ2-7,TRBD2,CASSAGTKGEQYF,TGCGCCAGCAGTGCCGGGACTAAAGGGGAGCAGTACTTC
TRBV29-1,.,TRBJ2-5,TRBD2,CSVLGLAGGETQYF,TGCAGCGTCTTGGGACTAGCGGGAGGAGAGACCCAGTACTTC
TRBV4-1,few,TRBJ1-5,TRBD1,CASSHNTGDQPQHF,TGCGCCAGCAGCCATAACACAGGGGACCAGCCCCAGCATTTT
TRBV30,few,TRBJ1-6,TRBD1,CAWRPGQASSYNSPLHF,TGTGCCTGGAGGCCCGGACAGGCGAGCTCCTATAATTCACCCCTCCACTTT
TRBV12-5,.,TRBJ2-1,.,CASGFGDNDNEQFF,TGTGCTAGTGGTTTCGGGGACAACGACAATGAGCAGTTCTTC
TRBV5-1,.,TRBJ2-7,.,CASSLGQLYEQYF,TGCGCCAGCAGCTTAGGACAACTCTACGAGCAGTACTTC
TRBV5-1,few,TRBJ1-5,TRBD1,CASRTGYGSNQPQHF,TGCGCCAGCAGGACAGGGTATGGGAGCAATCAGCCCCAGCATTTT